This T cell receptor beta chain was sequenced for a study of T-cell reconstitution after alpha-beta-depleted transplantation in children. CDR3 size: 15 residues. V was shortened by 3 bases and J by 0 bases, with 10 bases between the two germline ends. The germline CDR1 and CDR2 sequences are SGHKS and YYEKEE (reference sequence). It was with unique molecular identifiers that the TCRbeta library was prepared. From the PCR reads, TCRdb called clonotypes with MiXCR, one entry per CDR3 protein. The sample has 490,000 or so distinct CDR3 sequences, around 12% seen once. The sequencing used PBMCs from the stem cell graft donor, collected from the stem cell graft. The V gene is TRBV5-5, the J gene TRBJ1-5, with a tentative D call TRBD1 (6 bases). This clonotype was obtained from a human donor who donated a stem cell graft to a child with combined immunodeficiency. In nucleotides, the CDR3 is TGTGCCAGCAGCTCGGACAGACTTAGCAATCAGCCCCAGCATTTT. The encoded protein is CASSSDRLSNQPQHF.